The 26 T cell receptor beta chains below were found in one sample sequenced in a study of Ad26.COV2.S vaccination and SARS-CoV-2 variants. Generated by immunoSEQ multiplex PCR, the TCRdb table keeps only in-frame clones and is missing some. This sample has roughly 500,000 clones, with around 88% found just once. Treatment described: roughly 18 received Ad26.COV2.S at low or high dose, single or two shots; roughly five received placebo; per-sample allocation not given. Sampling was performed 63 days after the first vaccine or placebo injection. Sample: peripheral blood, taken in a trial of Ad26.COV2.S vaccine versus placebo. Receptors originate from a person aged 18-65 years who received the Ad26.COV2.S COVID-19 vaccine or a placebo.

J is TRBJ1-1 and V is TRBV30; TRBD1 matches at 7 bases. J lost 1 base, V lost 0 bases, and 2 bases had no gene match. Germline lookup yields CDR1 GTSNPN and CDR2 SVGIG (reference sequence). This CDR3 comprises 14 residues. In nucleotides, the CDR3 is TGTGCCTGGAGTGTCTACAGGGGGAACACTGAAGCTTTCTTT. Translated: CAWSVYRGNTEAFF.

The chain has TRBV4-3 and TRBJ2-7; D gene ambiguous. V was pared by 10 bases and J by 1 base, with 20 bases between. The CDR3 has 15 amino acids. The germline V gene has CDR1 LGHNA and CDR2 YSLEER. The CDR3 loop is CATSLRALQSYEQYF. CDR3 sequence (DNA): TGCGCCACATCCTTACGAGCGTTGCAATCCTACGAGCAGTACTTC.

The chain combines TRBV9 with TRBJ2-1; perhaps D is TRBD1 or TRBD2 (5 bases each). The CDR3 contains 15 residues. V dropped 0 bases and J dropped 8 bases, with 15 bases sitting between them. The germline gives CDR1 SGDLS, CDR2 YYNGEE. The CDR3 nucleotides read TGTGCCAGCAGCGTAGAAAGGTCGGGGCCCTATGAGCAGTTCTTC. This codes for CASSVERSGPYEQFF.

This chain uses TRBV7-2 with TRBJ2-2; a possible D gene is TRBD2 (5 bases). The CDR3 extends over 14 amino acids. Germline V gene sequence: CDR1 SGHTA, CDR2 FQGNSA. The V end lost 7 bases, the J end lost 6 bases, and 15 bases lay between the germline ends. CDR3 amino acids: CASTLKRSAGELFF. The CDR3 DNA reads TGTGCCAGCACCCTAAAGCGGTCGGCCGGGGAGCTGTTTTTT.

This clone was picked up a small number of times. The CDR3 is CASSERSTGGSNQPQHF. CDR3 sequence (DNA): TGTGCCAGCAGTGAACGGTCGACCGGTGGGAGCAATCAGCCCCAGCATTTT. The chain links TRBV2 to TRBJ1-5, with D hard to call. Per germline, CDR1 SNHLY and CDR2 FYNNEI. The CDR3 is 17 amino acids. Trimming took off 2 bases at V and 1 base at J, with 15 bases between the two ends.

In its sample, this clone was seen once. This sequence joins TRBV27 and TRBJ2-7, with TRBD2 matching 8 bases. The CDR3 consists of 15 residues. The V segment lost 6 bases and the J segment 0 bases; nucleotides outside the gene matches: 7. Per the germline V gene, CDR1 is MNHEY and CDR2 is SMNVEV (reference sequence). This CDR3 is CASRPLAASSYEQYF. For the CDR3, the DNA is TGTGCCAGCAGACCACTAGCGGCAAGCTCCTACGAGCAGTACTTC.

CDR3 loop: CASSEVGAVGVRNEQFF. CDR3 DNA: TGTGCCAGCAGTGAAGTGGGGGCGGTAGGAGTGAGGAATGAGCAGTTCTTC. V is TRBV2 and J is TRBJ2-1; TRBD1 is a possible D gene (6 bases). Germline CDR1 reads SNHLY; CDR2 reads FYNNEI. The CDR3 totals 17 residues. The germline V and J ends were trimmed by 1 base and 7 bases, with 20 bases remaining between them. Looking up the rest from reference TRBV2 and TRBJ2-1 gives the full variable domain: EPEVTQTPSHQVTQMGQEVILRCVPISNHLYFYWYRQILGQKVEFLVSFYNNEISEKSEIFDDQFSVERPDGSNFTLKIRSTKLEDSAMYFCASSEVGAVGVRNEQFFGPGTRLTVL.

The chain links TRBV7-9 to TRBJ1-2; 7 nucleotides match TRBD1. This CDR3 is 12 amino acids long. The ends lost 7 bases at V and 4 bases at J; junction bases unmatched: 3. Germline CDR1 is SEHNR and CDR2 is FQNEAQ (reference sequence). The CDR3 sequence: CASNDRAYGYTF. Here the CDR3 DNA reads TGTGCCAGCAACGACAGGGCCTATGGCTACACCTTC.

The CDR3 is CASSLVVTAQETQYF. The DNA of the CDR3 is TGCGCCAGCAGCTTGGTCGTGACAGCTCAAGAGACCCAGTACTTC. The chain has TRBV5-1 and TRBJ2-5; D possibly corresponds to TRBD1 (5 bases). Between the trimmed V and J ends, which lost 0 bases and 2 bases, there was a span of 11 bases. In germline, CDR1 is SGHRS, CDR2 YFSETQ. The CDR3 spans 15 residues. The full variable domain, in which reference TRBV5-1 and TRBJ2-5 provide the parts outside the CDR3, is KAGVTQTPRYLIKTRGQQVTLSCSPISGHRSVSWYQQTPGQGLQFLFEYFSETQRNKGNFPGRFSGRQFSNSRSEMNVSTLELGDSALYLCASSLVVTAQETQYFGPGTRLLVL.

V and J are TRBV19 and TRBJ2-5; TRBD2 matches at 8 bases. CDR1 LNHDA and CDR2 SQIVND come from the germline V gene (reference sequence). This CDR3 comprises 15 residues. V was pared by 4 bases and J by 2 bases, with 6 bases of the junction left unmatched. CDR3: CASSTRLASQETQYF. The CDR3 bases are TGTGCCAGTAGTACGCGACTAGCGAGTCAAGAGACCCAGTACTTC.

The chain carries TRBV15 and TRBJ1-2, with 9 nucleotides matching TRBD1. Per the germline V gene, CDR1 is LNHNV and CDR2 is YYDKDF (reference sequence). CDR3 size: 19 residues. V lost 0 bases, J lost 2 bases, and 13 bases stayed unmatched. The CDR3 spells CATSRDRDRAPLGNYGYTF. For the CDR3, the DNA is TGTGCCACCAGCAGAGATCGGGACAGGGCTCCTCTGGGGAACTATGGCTACACCTTC.

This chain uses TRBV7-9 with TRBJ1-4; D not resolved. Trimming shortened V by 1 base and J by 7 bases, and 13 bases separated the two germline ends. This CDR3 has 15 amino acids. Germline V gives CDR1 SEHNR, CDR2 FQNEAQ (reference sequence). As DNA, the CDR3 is TGTGCCAGCAGCTTAGGATGGTCAGAGAGTGAAAAACTGTTTTTT. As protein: CASSLGWSESEKLFF.

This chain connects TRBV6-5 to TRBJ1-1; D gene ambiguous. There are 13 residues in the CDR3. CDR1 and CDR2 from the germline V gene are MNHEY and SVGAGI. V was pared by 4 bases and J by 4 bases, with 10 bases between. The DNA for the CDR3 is TGTGCCAGCAGTTCGGTACGTGGCACTGAAGCTTTCTTT. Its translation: CASSSVRGTEAFF.

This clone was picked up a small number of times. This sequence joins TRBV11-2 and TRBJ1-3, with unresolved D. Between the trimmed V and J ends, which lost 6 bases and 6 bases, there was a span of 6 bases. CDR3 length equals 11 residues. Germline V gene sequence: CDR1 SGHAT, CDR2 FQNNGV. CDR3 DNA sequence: TGTGCCAGCAGGGGTTTAAACACCATATATTTT. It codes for CASRGLNTIYF.

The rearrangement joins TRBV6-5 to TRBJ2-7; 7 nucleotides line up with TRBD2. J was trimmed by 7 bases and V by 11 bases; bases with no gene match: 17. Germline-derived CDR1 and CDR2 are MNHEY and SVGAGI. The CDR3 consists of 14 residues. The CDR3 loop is CASKPSGKVAEQYF. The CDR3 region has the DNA TGTGCCTCCAAACCCAGCGGGAAGGTTGCGGAGCAGTACTTC.

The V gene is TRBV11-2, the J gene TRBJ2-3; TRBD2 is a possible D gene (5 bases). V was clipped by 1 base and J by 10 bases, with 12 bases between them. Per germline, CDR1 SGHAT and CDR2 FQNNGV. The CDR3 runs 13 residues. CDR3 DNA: TGTGCCAGCAGCTTAGTGTATAGCGAGGCGCAGTATTTT. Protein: CASSLVYSEAQYF.

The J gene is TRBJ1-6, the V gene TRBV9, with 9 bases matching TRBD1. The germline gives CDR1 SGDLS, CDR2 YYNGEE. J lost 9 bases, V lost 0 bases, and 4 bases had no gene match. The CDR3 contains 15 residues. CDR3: CASSVAGTGSSPLHF. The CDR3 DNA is TGTGCCAGCAGCGTAGCCGGGACAGGGAGTTCACCCCTCCACTTT.

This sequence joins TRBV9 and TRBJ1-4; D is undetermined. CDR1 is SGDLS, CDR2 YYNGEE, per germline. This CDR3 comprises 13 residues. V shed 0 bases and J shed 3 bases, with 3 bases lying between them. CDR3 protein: CASSVAANEKLFF. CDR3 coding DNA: TGTGCCAGCAGCGTAGCGGCTAATGAAAAACTGTTTTTT.

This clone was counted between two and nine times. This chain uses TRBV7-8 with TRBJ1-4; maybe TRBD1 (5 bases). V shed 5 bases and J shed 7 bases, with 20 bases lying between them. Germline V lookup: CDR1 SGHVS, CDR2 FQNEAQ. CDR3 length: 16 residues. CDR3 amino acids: CASSPAAGRGGEKLFF. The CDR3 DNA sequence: TGTGCCAGCAGCCCCGCGGCGGGGCGGGGTGGTGAAAAACTGTTTTTT.

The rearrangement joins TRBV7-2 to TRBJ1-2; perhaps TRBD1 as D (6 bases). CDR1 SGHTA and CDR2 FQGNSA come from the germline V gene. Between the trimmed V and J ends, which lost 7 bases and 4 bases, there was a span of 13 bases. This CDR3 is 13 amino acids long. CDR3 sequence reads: CASNKDRIYGYTF. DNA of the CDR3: TGTGCCAGCAACAAGGACAGAATCTATGGCTACACCTTC.

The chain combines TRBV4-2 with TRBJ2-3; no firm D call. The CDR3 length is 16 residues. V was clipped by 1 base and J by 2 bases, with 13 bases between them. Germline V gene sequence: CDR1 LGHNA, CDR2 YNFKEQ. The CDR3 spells CASSQGVLNPTDTQYF. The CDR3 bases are TGTGCCAGCAGCCAAGGCGTACTAAACCCCACAGATACGCAGTATTTT.

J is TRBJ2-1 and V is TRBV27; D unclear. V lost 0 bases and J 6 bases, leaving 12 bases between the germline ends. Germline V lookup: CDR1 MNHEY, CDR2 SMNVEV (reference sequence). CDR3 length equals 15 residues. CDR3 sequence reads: CASSLSGLNGNEQFF. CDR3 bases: TGTGCCAGCAGTTTATCCGGGCTAAATGGCAATGAGCAGTTCTTC.

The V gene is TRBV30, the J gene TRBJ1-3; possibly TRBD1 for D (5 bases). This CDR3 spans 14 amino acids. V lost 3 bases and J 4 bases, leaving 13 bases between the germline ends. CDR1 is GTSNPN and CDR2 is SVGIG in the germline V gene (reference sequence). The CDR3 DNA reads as TGTGCCTGGAGCGCAGGGTACTCCGGAAACACCATATATTTT. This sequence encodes CAWSAGYSGNTIYF. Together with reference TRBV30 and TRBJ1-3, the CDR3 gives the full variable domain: SQTIHQWPATLVQPVGSPLSLECTVEGTSNPNLYWYRQAAGRGLQLLFYSVGIGQISSEVPQNLSASRPQDRQFILSSKKLLLSDSGFYLCAWSAGYSGNTIYFGEGSWLTVV.

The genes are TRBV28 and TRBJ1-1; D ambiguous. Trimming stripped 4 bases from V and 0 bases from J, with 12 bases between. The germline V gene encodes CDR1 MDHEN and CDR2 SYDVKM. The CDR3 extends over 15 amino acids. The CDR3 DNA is TGTGCCAGCAGTTCTCCACTTATCATGAACACTGAAGCTTTCTTT. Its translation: CASSSPLIMNTEAFF.

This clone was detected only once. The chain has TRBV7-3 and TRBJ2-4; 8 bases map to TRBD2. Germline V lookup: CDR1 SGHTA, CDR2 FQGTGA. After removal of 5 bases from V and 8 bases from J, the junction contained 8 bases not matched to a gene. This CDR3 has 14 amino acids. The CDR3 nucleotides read TGTGCCAGCAGCAAAAGCGGGAGATGGGACATTCAGTACTTC. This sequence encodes CASSKSGRWDIQYF.

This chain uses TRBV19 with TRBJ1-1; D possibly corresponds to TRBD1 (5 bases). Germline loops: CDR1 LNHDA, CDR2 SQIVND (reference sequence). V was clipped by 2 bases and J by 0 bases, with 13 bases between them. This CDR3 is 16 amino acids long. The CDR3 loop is CASSILGVRMNTEAFF. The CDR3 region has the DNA TGTGCCAGTAGTATACTAGGGGTAAGGATGAACACTGAAGCTTTCTTT. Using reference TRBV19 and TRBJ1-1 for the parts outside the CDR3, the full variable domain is DGGITQSPKYLFRKEGQNVTLSCEQNLNHDAMYWYRQDPGQGLRLIYYSQIVNDFQKGDIAEGYSVSREKKESFPLTVTSAQKNPTAFYLCASSILGVRMNTEAFFGQGTRLTVV.